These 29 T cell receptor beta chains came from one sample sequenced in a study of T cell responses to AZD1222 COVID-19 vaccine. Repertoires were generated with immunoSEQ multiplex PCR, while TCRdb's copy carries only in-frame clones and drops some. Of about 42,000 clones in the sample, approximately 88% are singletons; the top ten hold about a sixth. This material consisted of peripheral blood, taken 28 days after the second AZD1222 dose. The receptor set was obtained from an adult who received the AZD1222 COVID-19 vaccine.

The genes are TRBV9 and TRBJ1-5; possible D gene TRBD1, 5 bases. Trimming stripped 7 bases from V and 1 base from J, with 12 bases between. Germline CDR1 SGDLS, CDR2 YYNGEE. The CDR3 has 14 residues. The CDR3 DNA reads TGTGCCAGCGGAGGCGCAGGGAGCAATCAGCCCCAGCATTTT. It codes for CASGGAGSNQPQHF.

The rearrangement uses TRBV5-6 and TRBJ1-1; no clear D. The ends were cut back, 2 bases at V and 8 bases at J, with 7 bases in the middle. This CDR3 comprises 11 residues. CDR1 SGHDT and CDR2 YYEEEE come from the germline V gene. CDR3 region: CASSLGGEAFF. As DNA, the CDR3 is TGTGCCAGCAGCTTAGGCGGGGAAGCTTTCTTT.

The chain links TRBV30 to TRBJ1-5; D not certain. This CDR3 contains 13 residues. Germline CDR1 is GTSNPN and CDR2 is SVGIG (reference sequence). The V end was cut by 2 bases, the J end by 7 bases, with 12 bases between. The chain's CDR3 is CAWSTGLEQPQHF. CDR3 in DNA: TGTGCCTGGAGTACGGGGTTGGAGCAGCCCCAGCATTTT. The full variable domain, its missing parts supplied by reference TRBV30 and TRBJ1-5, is SQTIHQWPATLVQPVGSPLSLECTVEGTSNPNLYWYRQAAGRGLQLLFYSVGIGQISSEVPQNLSASRPQDRQFILSSKKLLLSDSGFYLCAWSTGLEQPQHFGDGTRLSIL.

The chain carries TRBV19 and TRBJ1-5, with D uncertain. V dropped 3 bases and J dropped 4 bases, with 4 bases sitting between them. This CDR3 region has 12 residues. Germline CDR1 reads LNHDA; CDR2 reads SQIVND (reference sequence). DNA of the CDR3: TGTGCCAGTAGTATTCATAATCAGCCCCAGCATTTT. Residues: CASSIHNQPQHF.

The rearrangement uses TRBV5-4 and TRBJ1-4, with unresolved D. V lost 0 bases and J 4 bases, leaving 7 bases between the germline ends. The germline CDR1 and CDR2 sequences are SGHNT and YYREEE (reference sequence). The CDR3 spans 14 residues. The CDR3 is CASSLVGINEKLFF. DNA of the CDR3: TGTGCCAGCAGCTTGGTGGGGATTAATGAAAAACTGTTTTTT. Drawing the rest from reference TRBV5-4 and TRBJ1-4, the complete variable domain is ETGVTQSPTHLIKTRGQQVTLRCSSQSGHNTVSWYQQALGQGPQFIFQYYREEENGRGNFPPRFSGLQFPNYSSELNVNALELDDSALYLCASSLVGINEKLFFGSGTQLSVL.

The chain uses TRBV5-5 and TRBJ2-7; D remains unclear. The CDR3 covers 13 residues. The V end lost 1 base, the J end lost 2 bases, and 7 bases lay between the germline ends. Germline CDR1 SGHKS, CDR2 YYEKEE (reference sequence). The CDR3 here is CASSLWYPYEQYF. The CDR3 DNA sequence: TGTGCCAGCAGCTTGTGGTATCCCTACGAGCAGTACTTC.

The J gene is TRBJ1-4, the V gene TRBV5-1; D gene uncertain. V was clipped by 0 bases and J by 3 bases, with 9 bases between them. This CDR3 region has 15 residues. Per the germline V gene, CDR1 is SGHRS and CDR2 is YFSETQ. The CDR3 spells CASSLAAVSNEKLFF. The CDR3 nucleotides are TGCGCCAGCAGCTTGGCGGCGGTATCTAATGAAAAACTGTTTTTT.

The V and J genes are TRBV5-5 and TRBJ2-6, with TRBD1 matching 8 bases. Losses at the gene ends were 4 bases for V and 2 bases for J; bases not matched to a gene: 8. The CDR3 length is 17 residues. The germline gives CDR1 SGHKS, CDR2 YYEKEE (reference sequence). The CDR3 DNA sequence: TGTGCCAGCAGCGATTACAGGGGGAGGACTGGGGCCAACGTCCTGACTTTC. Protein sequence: CASSDYRGRTGANVLTF.

As DNA, the CDR3 is TGTGCCAGCAGCCAAGATAACCAGTTGTACGAGCAGTACTTC. Protein: CASSQDNQLYEQYF. J is TRBJ2-7 and V is TRBV14; no clear D. CDR1 SGHDN and CDR2 FVKESK come from the germline V gene. This CDR3 comprises 14 residues. Trimming took 0 bases from V and 4 from J, leaving 10 bases between them.

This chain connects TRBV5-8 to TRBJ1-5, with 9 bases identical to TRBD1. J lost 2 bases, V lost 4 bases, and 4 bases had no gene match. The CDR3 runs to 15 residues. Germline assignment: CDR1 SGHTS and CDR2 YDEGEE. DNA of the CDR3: TGTGCCAGCAGCAAGGGACAGGGAGGCAATCAGCCCCAGCATTTT. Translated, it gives CASSKGQGGNQPQHF.

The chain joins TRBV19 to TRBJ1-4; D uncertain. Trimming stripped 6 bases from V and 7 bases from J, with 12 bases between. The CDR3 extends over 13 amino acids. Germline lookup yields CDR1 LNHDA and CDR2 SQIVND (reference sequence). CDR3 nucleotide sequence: TGTGCCAGTAGCGACTCCCGGGGTGAAAAACTGTTTTTT. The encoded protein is CASSDSRGEKLFF.

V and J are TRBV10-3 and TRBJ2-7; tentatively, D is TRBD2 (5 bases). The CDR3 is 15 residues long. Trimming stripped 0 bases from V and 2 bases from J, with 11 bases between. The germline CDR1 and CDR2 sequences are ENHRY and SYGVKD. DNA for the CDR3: TGTGCCATCAGTGAGTCGGCCAGAGGGCCCTACGAGCAGTACTTC. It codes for CAISESARGPYEQYF.

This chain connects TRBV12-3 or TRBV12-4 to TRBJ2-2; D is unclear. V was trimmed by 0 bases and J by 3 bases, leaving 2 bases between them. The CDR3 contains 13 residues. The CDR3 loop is CASSLAYTGELFF. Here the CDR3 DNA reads TGTGCCAGCAGTTTAGCTTACACCGGGGAGCTGTTTTTT.

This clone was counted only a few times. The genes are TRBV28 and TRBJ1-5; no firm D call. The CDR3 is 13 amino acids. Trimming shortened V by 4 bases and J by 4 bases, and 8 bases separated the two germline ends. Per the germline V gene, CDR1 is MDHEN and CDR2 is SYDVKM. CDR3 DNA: TGTGCCAGCAGTTCCTCGGGAAATCAGCCCCAGCATTTT. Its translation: CASSSSGNQPQHF.

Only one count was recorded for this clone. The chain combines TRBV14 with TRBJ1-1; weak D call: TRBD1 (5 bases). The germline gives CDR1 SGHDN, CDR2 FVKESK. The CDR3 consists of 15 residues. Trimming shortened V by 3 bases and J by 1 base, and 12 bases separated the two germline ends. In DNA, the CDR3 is TGTGCCAGCAGCCACTTGTTGGGGGAGAACACTGAAGCTTTCTTT. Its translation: CASSHLLGENTEAFF. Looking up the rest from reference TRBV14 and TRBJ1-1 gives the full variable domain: EAGVTQFPSHSVIEKGQTVTLRCDPISGHDNLYWYRRVMGKEIKFLLHFVKESKQDESGMPNNRFLAERTGGTYSTLKVQPAELEDSGVYFCASSHLLGENTEAFFGQGTRLTVV.

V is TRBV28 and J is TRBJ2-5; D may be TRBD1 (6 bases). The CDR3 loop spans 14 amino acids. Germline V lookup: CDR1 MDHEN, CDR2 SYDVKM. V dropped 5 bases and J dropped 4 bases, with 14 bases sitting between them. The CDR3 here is CASSRVGAPETQYF. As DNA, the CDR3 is TGTGCCAGCAGTCGGGTGGGGGCCCCAGAGACCCAGTACTTC.

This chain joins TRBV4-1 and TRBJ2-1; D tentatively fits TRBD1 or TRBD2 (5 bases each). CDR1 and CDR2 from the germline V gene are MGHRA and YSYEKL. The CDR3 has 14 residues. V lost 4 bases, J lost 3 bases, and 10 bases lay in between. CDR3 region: CASSPGTLYNEQFF. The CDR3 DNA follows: TGCGCCAGCAGCCCAGGGACGCTCTACAATGAGCAGTTCTTC.

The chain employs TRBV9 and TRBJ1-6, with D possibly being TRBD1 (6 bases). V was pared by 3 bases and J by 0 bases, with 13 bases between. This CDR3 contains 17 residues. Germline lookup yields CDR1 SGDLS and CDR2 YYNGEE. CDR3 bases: TGTGCCAGCAGCGCCACAGGGACGAGCTCCTATAATTCACCCCTCCACTTT. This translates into CASSATGTSSYNSPLHF.

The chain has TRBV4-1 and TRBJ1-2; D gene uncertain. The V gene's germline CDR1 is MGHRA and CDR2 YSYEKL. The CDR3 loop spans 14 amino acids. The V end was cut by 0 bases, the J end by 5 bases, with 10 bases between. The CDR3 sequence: CASSQDSAPYGYTF. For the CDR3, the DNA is TGCGCCAGCAGCCAAGATTCAGCTCCTTATGGCTACACCTTC.

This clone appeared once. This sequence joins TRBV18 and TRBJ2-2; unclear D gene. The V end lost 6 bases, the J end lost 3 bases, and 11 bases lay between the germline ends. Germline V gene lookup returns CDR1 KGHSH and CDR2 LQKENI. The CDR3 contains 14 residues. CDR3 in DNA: TGTGCCAGCTCCCGGAAGACGGACACCGGGGAGCTGTTTTTT. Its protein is CASSRKTDTGELFF.

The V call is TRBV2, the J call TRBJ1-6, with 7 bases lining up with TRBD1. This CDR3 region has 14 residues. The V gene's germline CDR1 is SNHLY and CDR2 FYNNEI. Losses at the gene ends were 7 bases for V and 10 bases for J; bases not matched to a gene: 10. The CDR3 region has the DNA TGTGCCAGCACCTTGGACAGGTTGGGGTCACCCCTCCACTTT. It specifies CASTLDRLGSPLHF.

CDR3 residues: CASSDSAGLGGQFF. CDR3 in DNA: TGTGCCAGCAGTGACTCAGCAGGTTTGGGGGGGCAGTTCTTC. The chain links TRBV6-4 to TRBJ2-1, with D possibly TRBD2 on 6 matching bases. The CDR3 contains 14 residues. V lost 0 bases and J lost 12, with 15 bases in between. Germline V gene lookup returns CDR1 MRHNA and CDR2 SNTAGT.

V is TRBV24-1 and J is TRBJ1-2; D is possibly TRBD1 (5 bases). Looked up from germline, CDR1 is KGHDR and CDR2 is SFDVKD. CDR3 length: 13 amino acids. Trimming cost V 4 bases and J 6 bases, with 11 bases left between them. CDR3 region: CATSETGRNGYTF. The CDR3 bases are TGTGCCACCAGTGAGACGGGACGAAATGGCTACACCTTC.

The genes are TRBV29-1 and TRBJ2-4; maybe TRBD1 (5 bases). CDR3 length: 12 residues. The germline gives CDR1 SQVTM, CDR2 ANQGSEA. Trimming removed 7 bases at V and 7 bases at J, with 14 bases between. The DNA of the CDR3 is TGCAGCGCGGACATAGCTGGGAACATTCAGTACTTC. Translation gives CSADIAGNIQYF.

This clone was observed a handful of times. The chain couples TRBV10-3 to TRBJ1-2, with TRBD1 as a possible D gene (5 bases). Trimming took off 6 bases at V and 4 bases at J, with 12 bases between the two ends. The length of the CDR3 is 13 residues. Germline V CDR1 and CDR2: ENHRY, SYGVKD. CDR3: CAIRDTGSYGYTF. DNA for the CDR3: TGTGCCATCAGGGACACTGGGAGCTATGGCTACACCTTC.

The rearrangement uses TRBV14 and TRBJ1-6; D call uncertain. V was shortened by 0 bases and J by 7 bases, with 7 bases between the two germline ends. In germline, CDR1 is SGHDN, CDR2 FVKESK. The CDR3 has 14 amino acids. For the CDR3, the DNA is TGTGCCAGCAGCCAAGATCTTTGGAATTCACCCCTCCACTTT. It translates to CASSQDLWNSPLHF.

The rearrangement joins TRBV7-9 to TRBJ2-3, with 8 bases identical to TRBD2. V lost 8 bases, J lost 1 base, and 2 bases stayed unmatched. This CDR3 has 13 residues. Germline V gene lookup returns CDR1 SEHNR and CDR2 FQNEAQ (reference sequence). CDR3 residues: CASGSGGTDTQYF. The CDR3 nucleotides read TGTGCCAGCGGTAGCGGGGGCACAGATACGCAGTATTTT.

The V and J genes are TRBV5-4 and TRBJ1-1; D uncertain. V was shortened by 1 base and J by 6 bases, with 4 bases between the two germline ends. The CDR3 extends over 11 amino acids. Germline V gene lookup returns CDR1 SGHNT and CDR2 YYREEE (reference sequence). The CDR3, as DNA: TGTGCCAGCAGCTTGTCCTCTGAAGCTTTCTTT. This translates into CASSLSSEAFF.

CDR3 region: CASSLGQSQPQHF. CDR3 coding DNA: TGTGCCAGCAGCTTAGGGCAGTCACAGCCCCAGCATTTT. This chain joins TRBV11-2 and TRBJ1-5; no clear D. The CDR3 sequence is 13 residues long. Germline V gives CDR1 SGHAT, CDR2 FQNNGV. V lost 1 base to trimming and J lost 7 bases, with 8 bases between them.